What follows are 8 T cell receptor beta chains derived from one specimen sequenced in a study of T cell responses to AZD1222 COVID-19 vaccine. The method was immunoSEQ multiplex PCR; TCRdb's version includes in-frame clones alone and lacks a portion of them. The profile shows approximately 130,000 clones, 89% of them singletons. This specimen was peripheral blood, taken 28 days after the second AZD1222 dose. The receptors originated from an adult who received the AZD1222 COVID-19 vaccine.

The genes are TRBV5-4 and TRBJ2-3; no definite D call. The CDR3 has 13 amino acids. The V end was cut by 2 bases, the J end by 3 bases, with 7 bases between. The germline V gene encodes CDR1 SGHNT and CDR2 YYREEE (reference sequence). The CDR3 reads CASSFVPTDTQYF. As DNA, the CDR3 is TGTGCCAGCAGCTTTGTTCCAACAGATACGCAGTATTTT. Full variable domain (outside the CDR3, taken from reference TRBV5-4 and TRBJ2-3): ETGVTQSPTHLIKTRGQQVTLRCSSQSGHNTVSWYQQALGQGPQFIFQYYREEENGRGNFPPRFSGLQFPNYSSELNVNALELDDSALYLCASSFVPTDTQYFGPGTRLTVL.

This sequence joins TRBV10-2 and TRBJ1-6, with a possible D match to TRBD1 (5 bases). Per the germline V gene, CDR1 is WSHSY and CDR2 is SAAADI. Trimming left V 6 bases short and J 0 bases short, with 9 bases between. CDR3 length equals 15 residues. The DNA for the CDR3 is TGCGCCAGCAGGACAGCGAGCTCCTATAATTCACCCCTCCACTTT. Its translation: CASRTASSYNSPLHF.

The V gene is TRBV6-5, the J gene TRBJ1-1; D may be TRBD1 (5 bases). The V end was cut by 2 bases, the J end by 9 bases, with 10 bases between. The CDR3 is made up of 12 amino acids. From germline, CDR1 is MNHEY and CDR2 SVGAGI. CDR3 in amino acids: CASSYAGRKAFF. The CDR3, as DNA: TGTGCCAGCAGTTACGCAGGGCGGAAAGCTTTCTTT.

The chain employs TRBV2 and TRBJ2-1; 11 nucleotides agree with TRBD1. The CDR3 has 18 amino acids. Germline V gives CDR1 SNHLY, CDR2 FYNNEI. J lost 3 bases, V lost 4 bases, and 11 bases had no gene match. This CDR3 is CASSAALVGTGGYNEQFF. The DNA of the CDR3 is TGTGCCAGCAGTGCGGCCCTGGTGGGGACAGGGGGCTACAATGAGCAGTTCTTC.

The rearrangement links TRBV19 to TRBJ1-5; TRBD1 matches 7 bases. Germline CDR1 LNHDA, CDR2 SQIVND (reference sequence). The CDR3 runs 16 residues. The trim removed 4 bases at V and 0 bases at J, leaving 6 bases unmatched. The chain's CDR3 is CASSNQGGYSNQPQHF. The CDR3 coding sequence is TGTGCCAGTAGTAATCAGGGGGGGTATAGCAATCAGCCCCAGCATTTT. The whole variable domain, filled in from reference TRBV19 and TRBJ1-5, reads DGGITQSPKYLFRKEGQNVTLSCEQNLNHDAMYWYRQDPGQGLRLIYYSQIVNDFQKGDIAEGYSVSREKKESFPLTVTSAQKNPTAFYLCASSNQGGYSNQPQHFGDGTRLSIL.

This sequence joins TRBV6-5 and TRBJ1-2, with D unclear. The CDR3 spans 11 residues. V was pared by 8 bases and J by 4 bases, with 8 bases between. Germline CDR1 MNHEY, CDR2 SVGAGI. In DNA, the CDR3 is TGTGCCAGCTCAATGAGCTATGGCTACACCTTC. Translating it yields CASSMSYGYTF.

The chain is built from TRBV5-1 and TRBJ2-6; D tentatively reads TRBD1 or TRBD2 (6 bases each). V was cut by 0 bases and J by 2 bases, with 15 bases left in between. Germline-derived CDR1 and CDR2 are SGHRS and YFSETQ. The CDR3 is made up of 18 amino acids. This chain's CDR3 is CASSLVRVGGAGANVLTF. The CDR3 DNA follows: TGCGCCAGCAGCTTGGTCCGGGTGGGGGGCGCTGGGGCCAACGTCCTGACTTTC.

The rearrangement uses TRBV4-2 and TRBJ1-4; 7 nucleotides match TRBD1. CDR3 length: 16 residues. Looked up from germline, CDR1 is LGHNA and CDR2 is YNFKEQ. V lost 1 base to trimming and J lost 5 bases; unmatched junction nucleotides: 7. The CDR3, as DNA: TGTGCCAGCAGCCAAGTTGGAGGGACAGCGAATGAAAAACTGTTTTTT. Its protein is CASSQVGGTANEKLFF.